The next 17 T cell receptor beta chains were all read from a single sample in a study of shared clonotypes between healthy human individuals. Sequencing used immunoSEQ multiplex PCR; TCRdb keeps in-frame clones, though not all of them. The sample holds some 900,000 clones, around three quarters seen once. Source material: memory CD4+ T cells sorted from blood. Subset meaning: CD45RA-negative fraction. These receptors were obtained from a young man in good health.

This clone was counted a few times. The chain has TRBV14 and TRBJ2-2; 9 bases map to TRBD2. Germline CDR1 reads SGHDN; CDR2 reads FVKESK. Trimming at V came to 0 bases and at J to 5 bases, leaving 4 bases not matched to a gene. This CDR3 region has 16 residues. The CDR3: CASSQETSGGTGELFF. The CDR3 DNA sequence: TGTGCCAGCAGCCAAGAGACTAGCGGTGGGACCGGGGAGCTGTTTTTT.

This clone was seen only once. The chain couples TRBV4-2 to TRBJ1-2, with D perhaps matching TRBD1 (5 bases). The length of the CDR3 is 17 residues. Germline assignment: CDR1 LGHNA and CDR2 YNFKEQ. The V and J ends lost 1 base and 1 base respectively, with 16 bases between them. CDR3 region: CASSQGGTAGFNYGYTF. CDR3 DNA: TGTGCCAGCAGCCAAGGGGGTACGGCAGGGTTTAACTATGGCTACACCTTC.

This clone has a handful of counts. V usage is TRBV29-1 and J usage is TRBJ1-2; D is possibly TRBD1 (5 bases). The CDR3 loop spans 15 amino acids. Trimming took off 4 bases at V and 2 bases at J, with 17 bases between the two ends. Germline loops: CDR1 SQVTM, CDR2 ANQGSEA. Here the CDR3 DNA reads TGCAGCGTTGTAGACCCGGACAAGGGGAACTATGGCTACACCTTC. Translating it yields CSVVDPDKGNYGYTF.

This chain joins TRBV4-2 and TRBJ2-1; no clear D. From germline, CDR1 is LGHNA and CDR2 YNFKEQ. Trimming took 1 base from V and 0 from J, leaving 13 bases between them. The CDR3 sequence is 17 residues long. CDR3 loop: CASSQGKGAGSYNEQFF. The DNA of the CDR3 is TGTGCCAGCAGCCAAGGTAAAGGTGCCGGCTCCTACAATGAGCAGTTCTTC.

V and J are TRBV7-9 and TRBJ1-6; D uncertain. Trimming stripped 2 bases from V and 5 bases from J, with 16 bases between. This CDR3 is 17 amino acids long. CDR1 and CDR2 from the germline V gene are SEHNR and FQNEAQ (reference sequence). The CDR3: CASSLRSALTNNSPLHF. The CDR3 nucleotides are TGTGCCAGCAGCTTAAGAAGTGCGCTGACTAATAATTCACCCCTCCACTTT.

V and J are TRBV28 and TRBJ1-2, with unresolved D. CDR1 MDHEN and CDR2 SYDVKM come from the germline V gene. V was shortened by 6 bases and J by 4 bases, with 18 bases between the two germline ends. This CDR3 spans 15 amino acids. This CDR3 reads CASSPPVGSGYGYTF. The CDR3 DNA follows: TGTGCCAGCAGCCCCCCGGTGGGGTCTGGCTATGGCTACACCTTC.

This clone has only a few counts. The V and J genes are TRBV10-2 and TRBJ1-3, with TRBD1 matching 10 bases. The V segment lost 5 bases and the J segment 0 bases; nucleotides outside the gene matches: 1. The CDR3 has 15 amino acids. Germline CDR1 reads WSHSY; CDR2 reads SAAADI. DNA of the CDR3: TGCGCCAGCAGTCGGGACAGGGGCTCTGGAAACACCATATATTTT. Its protein product is CASSRDRGSGNTIYF.

V usage is TRBV25-1 and J usage is TRBJ2-5, with 9 bases identical to TRBD2. Unmatched junction bases numbered 5, after V lost 1 base and J lost 5 bases. This CDR3 spans 15 amino acids. Germline assignment: CDR1 MGHDK and CDR2 SYGVNS. This chain's CDR3 is CASSELAGVRETQYF. The CDR3 DNA sequence: TGTGCCAGCAGTGAATTAGCGGGAGTACGGGAGACCCAGTACTTC. The complete variable domain, with remaining parts taken from reference TRBV25-1 and TRBJ2-5, reads EADIYQTPRYLVIGTGKKITLECSQTMGHDKMYWYQQDPGMELHLIHYSYGVNSTEKGDLSSESTVSRIRTEHFPLTLESARPSHTSQYLCASSELAGVRETQYFGPGTRLLVL.

The rearrangement links TRBV12-5 to TRBJ2-3, with a tentative D call TRBD2 (6 bases). This CDR3 contains 13 residues. V lost 3 bases, J lost 5 bases, and 9 bases lay in between. CDR1 and CDR2 from the germline V gene are LGHNT and FRNRAP. The CDR3 loop reads CASGFPRGDTQYF. The CDR3 bases are TGTGCTAGTGGTTTCCCGCGGGGAGATACGCAGTATTTT.

The rearrangement uses TRBV29-1 and TRBJ1-1; D remains unclear. The CDR3 is 11 residues long. V was pared by 3 bases and J by 5 bases, with 7 bases between. The germline gives CDR1 SQVTM, CDR2 ANQGSEA. CDR3 coding DNA: TGCAGCGTTGATTGGGTTACTGAAGCTTTCTTT. Translated: CSVDWVTEAFF.

This rearrangement joins TRBV27 to TRBJ2-5; 7 bases agree with TRBD2. Trimming took 4 bases from V and 3 from J; bases not matched to a gene: 8. Germline V gives CDR1 MNHEY, CDR2 SMNVEV (reference sequence). This CDR3 has 15 amino acids. The CDR3 sequence: CASSWGAGYKETQYF. Here the CDR3 DNA reads TGTGCCAGCAGTTGGGGAGCGGGGTATAAAGAGACCCAGTACTTC.

The DNA of the CDR3 is TGTGCCAGCAGCCCCCCGGGACAGGCCATATTGGGTGGAGCTTTCTTT. This gives the protein CASSPPGQAILGGAFF. This chain links TRBV7-2 with TRBJ1-1, with 8 bases lining up with TRBD1. CDR1 SGHTA and CDR2 FQGNSA come from the germline V gene. The CDR3 covers 16 residues. The V and J ends lost 5 bases and 10 bases, in that order; junction bases with no gene match: 18.

The chain is built from TRBV7-2 and TRBJ2-7; the D gene is possibly TRBD2 (5 bases). The CDR3 sequence is 15 residues long. Germline lookup yields CDR1 SGHTA and CDR2 FQGNSA. V was clipped by 4 bases and J by 3 bases, with 16 bases between them. CDR3 sequence: CASSSLRTGIYEQYF. As DNA, the CDR3 is TGTGCCAGCAGCTCCCTACGTACGGGAATCTACGAGCAGTACTTC.

The CDR3 sequence: CSALRTTQETQYF. The CDR3 DNA follows: TGCAGCGCCCTTCGTACGACCCAAGAGACCCAGTACTTC. V gene TRBV29-1 combines with J gene TRBJ2-5; no firm D call. Germline CDR1 is SQVTM and CDR2 is ANQGSEA. The CDR3 length is 13 residues. Between the trimmed V and J ends, which lost 7 bases and 1 base, there was a span of 13 bases.

In its sample, this clone was seen a few times. The genes are TRBV6-1 and TRBJ1-5; D gene ambiguous. Trimming pared 7 bases from V and 0 bases from J, leaving 13 bases between. The CDR3 is made up of 15 amino acids. Germline-derived CDR1 and CDR2 are MNHNS and SASEGT. As DNA, the CDR3 is TGTGCCAGCATAAGCCAGCTTTATAGCAATCAGCCCCAGCATTTT. Translation gives CASISQLYSNQPQHF.

This clone turned up a few times. The rearrangement links TRBV10-3 to TRBJ2-1, with D unclear. The CDR3 runs 12 residues. Trimming pared 4 bases from V and 6 bases from J, leaving 7 bases between. Germline V gene data show CDR1 as ENHRY and CDR2 as SYGVKD. CDR3 DNA sequence: TGTGCCATCAGTGGTGGAGCCAATGAGCAGTTCTTC. Translated: CAISGGANEQFF.

This rearrangement joins TRBV19 to TRBJ2-7; a weak D match, TRBD2 (5 bases). Germline lookup yields CDR1 LNHDA and CDR2 SQIVND (reference sequence). The CDR3 spans 15 residues. The germline V and J ends were trimmed by 0 bases and 2 bases, with 11 bases remaining between them. CDR3 amino acids: CASSIEAVGTYEQYF. CDR3 DNA sequence: TGTGCCAGTAGTATAGAAGCGGTGGGGACCTACGAGCAGTACTTC.